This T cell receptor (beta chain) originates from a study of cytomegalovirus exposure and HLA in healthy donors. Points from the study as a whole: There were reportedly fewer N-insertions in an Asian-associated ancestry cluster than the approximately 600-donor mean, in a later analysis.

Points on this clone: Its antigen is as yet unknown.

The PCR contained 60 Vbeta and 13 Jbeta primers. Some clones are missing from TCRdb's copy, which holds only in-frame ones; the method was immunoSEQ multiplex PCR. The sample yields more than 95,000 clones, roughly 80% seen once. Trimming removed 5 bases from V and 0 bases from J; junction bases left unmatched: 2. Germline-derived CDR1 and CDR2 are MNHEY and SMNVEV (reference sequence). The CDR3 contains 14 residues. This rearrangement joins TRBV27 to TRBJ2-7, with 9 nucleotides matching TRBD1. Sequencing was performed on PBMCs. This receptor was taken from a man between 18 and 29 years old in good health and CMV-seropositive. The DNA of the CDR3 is TGTGCCAGCAGTCGACAGGGGGGCTCCTACGAGCAGTACTTC. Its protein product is CASSRQGGSYEQYF.